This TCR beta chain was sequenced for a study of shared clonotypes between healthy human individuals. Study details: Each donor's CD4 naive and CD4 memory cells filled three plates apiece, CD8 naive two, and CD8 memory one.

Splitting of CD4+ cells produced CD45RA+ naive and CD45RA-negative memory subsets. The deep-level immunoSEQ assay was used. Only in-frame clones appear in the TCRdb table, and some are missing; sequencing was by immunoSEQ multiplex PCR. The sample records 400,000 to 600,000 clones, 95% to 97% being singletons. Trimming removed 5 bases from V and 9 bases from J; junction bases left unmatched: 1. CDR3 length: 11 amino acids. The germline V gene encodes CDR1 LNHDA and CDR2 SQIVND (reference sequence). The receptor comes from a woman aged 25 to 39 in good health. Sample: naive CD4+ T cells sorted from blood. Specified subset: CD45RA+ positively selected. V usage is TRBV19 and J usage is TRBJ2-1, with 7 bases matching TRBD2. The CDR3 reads CASSGGGEQFF. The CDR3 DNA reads TGTGCCAGTAGTGGGGGGGGTGAGCAGTTCTTC.